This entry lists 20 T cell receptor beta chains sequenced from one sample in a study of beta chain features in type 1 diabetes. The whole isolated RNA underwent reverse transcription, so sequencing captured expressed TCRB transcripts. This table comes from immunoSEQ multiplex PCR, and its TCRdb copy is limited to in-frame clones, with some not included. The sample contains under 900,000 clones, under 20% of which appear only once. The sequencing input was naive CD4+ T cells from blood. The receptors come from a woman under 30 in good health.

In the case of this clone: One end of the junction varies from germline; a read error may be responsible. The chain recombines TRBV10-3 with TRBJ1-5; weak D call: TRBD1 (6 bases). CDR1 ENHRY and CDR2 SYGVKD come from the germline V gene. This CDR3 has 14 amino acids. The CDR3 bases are TGTGCCAGCAGTCCCTTTAACAGGGTTCAGCCCCAGCATTTT. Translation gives CASSPFNRVQPQHF.

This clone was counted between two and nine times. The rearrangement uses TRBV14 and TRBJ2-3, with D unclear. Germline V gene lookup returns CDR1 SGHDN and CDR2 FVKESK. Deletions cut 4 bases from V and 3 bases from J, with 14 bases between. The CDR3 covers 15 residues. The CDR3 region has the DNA TGTGCCAGCAGCCCCATGAAGGGATTTACAGATACGCAGTATTTT. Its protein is CASSPMKGFTDTQYF. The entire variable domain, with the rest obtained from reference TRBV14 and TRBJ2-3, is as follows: EAGVTQFPSHSVIEKGQTVTLRCDPISGHDNLYWYRRVMGKEIKFLLHFVKESKQDESGMPNNRFLAERTGGTYSTLKVQPAELEDSGVYFCASSPMKGFTDTQYFGPGTRLTVL.

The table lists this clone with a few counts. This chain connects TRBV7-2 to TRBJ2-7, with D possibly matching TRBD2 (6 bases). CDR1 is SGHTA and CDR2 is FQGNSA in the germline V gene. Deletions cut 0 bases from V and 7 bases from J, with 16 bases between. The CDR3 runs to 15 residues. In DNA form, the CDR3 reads TGTGCCAGCAGCTTAGCAGGGACTGCTTTCGGGGAGCAGTACTTC. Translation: CASSLAGTAFGEQYF.

The CDR3: CASSRTGTRPYEQYF. The CDR3 region has the DNA TGTGCCAGCAGTCGAACCGGGACTCGGCCCTACGAGCAGTACTTC. The chain employs TRBV27 and TRBJ2-7, with TRBD2 as a possible D gene (6 bases). Between the trimmed V and J ends, which lost 5 bases and 2 bases, there was a span of 16 bases. The CDR3 is 15 residues long. Germline V CDR1 and CDR2: MNHEY, SMNVEV (reference sequence).

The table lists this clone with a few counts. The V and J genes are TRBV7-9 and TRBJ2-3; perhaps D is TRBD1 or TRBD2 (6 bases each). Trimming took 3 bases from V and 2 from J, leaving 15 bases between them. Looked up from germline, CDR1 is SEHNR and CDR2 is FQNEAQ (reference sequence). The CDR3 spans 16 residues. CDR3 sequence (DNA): TGTGCCAGCAGCTTGCCACCCCGGGGGCCCACAGATACGCAGTATTTT. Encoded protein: CASSLPPRGPTDTQYF.

In DNA, the CDR3 is TGTGCCAGTAGTCTCATTCCGGGACAGCAGCCACTACGGGTCGGCTATGGCTACACCTTC. Amino acids: CASSLIPGQQPLRVGYGYTF. This chain connects TRBV19 to TRBJ1-2; 7 bases align to TRBD1. The length of the CDR3 is 20 residues. With V trimmed by 5 bases and J by 4 bases, 25 bases remained unmatched. Germline V gene sequence: CDR1 LNHDA, CDR2 SQIVND (reference sequence).

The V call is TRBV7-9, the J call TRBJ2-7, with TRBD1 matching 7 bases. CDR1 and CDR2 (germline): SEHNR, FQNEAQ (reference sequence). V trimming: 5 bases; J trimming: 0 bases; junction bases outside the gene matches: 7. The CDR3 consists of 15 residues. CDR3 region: CASSPVGQSSYEQYF. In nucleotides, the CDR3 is TGTGCCAGCAGCCCAGTGGGACAGAGCTCCTACGAGCAGTACTTC.

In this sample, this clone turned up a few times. The CDR3 region has the DNA TGTGCCAGCAGCTATACGGGAGGGGGCGACGGAGGCTACACCTTC. Residues: CASSYTGGGDGGYTF. The rearrangement joins TRBV5-4 to TRBJ1-2; 7 bases match TRBD1. Germline V gene sequence: CDR1 SGHNT, CDR2 YYREEE (reference sequence). This CDR3 contains 15 residues. V dropped 3 bases and J dropped 8; count of bases not matched to a gene: 13.

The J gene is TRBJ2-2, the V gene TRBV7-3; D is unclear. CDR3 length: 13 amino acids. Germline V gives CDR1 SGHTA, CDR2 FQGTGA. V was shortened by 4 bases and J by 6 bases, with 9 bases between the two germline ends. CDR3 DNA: TGTGCCAGCAGCTCTCGGTCCCCCGGGGAGCTGTTTTTT. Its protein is CASSSRSPGELFF.

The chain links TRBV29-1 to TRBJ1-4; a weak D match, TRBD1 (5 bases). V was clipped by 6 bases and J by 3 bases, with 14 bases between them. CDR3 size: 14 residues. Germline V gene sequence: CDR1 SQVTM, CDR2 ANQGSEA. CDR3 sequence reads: CSVTQGRANEKLFF. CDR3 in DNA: TGCAGCGTGACCCAGGGCAGAGCTAATGAAAAACTGTTTTTT.

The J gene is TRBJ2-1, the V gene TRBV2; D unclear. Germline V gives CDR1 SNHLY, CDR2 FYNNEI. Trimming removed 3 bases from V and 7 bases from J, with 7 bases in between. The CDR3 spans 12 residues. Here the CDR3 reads CASSEMVNEQFF. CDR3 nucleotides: TGTGCCAGCAGTGAGATGGTAAATGAGCAGTTCTTC.

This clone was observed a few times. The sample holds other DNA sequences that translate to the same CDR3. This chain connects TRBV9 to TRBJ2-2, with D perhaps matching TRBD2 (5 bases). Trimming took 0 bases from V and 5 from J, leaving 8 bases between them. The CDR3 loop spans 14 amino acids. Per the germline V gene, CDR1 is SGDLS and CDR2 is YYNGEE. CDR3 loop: CASSVAGGTGELFF. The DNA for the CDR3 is TGTGCCAGCAGCGTAGCGGGCGGGACCGGGGAGCTGTTTTTT.

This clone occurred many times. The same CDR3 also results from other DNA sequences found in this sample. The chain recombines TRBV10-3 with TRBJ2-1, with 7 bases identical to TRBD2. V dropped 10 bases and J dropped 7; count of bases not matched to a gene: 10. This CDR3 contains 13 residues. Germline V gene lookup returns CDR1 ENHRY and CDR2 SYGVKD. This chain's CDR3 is CASGLGLPNEQFF. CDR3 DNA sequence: TGTGCCAGCGGACTAGGGCTCCCAAATGAGCAGTTCTTC.

This CDR3 is CASSNRTSGRDTQYF. The CDR3 coding sequence is TGTGCCAGCTCAAACCGGACTAGCGGTAGAGATACGCAGTATTTT. This sequence joins TRBV18 and TRBJ2-3; 10 positions match TRBD2. Per the germline V gene, CDR1 is KGHSH and CDR2 is LQKENI. This CDR3 region has 15 residues. The trim removed 5 bases at V and 5 bases at J, leaving 7 bases unmatched.

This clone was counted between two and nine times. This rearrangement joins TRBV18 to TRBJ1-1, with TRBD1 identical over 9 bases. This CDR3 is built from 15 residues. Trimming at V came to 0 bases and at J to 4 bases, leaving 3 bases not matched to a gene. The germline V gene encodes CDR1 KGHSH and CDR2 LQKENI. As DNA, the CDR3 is TGTGCCAGCTCACCACCGTCGGGACAGGGCACTGAAGCTTTCTTT. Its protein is CASSPPSGQGTEAFF.

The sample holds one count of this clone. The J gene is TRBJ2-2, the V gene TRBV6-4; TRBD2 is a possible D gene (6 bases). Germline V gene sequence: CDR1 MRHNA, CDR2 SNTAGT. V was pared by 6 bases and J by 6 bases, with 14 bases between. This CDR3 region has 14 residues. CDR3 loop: CASSTQGGAGELFF. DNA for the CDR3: TGTGCCAGCAGCACCCAAGGCGGGGCCGGGGAGCTGTTTTTT.

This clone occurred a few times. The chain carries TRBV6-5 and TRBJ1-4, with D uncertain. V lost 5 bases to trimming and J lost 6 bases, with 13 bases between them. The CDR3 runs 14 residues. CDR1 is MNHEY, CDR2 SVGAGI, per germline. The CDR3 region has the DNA TGTGCCAGCAGTATGGGAATGTCTTATGAAAAACTGTTTTTT. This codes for CASSMGMSYEKLFF.

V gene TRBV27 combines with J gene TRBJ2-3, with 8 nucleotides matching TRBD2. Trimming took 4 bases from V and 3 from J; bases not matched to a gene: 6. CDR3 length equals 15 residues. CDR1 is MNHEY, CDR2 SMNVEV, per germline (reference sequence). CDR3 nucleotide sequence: TGTGCCAGCAGTTCCGCTAGCGGGCGGACAGATACGCAGTATTTT. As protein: CASSSASGRTDTQYF.

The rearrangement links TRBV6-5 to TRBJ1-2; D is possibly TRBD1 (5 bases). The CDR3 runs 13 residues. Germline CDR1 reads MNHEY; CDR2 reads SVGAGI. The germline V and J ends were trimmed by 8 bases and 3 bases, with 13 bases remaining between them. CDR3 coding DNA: TGTGCCAGCTGGGTCCCGGGACACTATGGCTACACCTTC. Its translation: CASWVPGHYGYTF.

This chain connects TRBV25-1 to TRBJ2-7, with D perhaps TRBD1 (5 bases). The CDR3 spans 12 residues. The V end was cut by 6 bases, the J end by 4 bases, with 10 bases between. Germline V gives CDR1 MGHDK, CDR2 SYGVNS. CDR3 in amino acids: CASSNRLYEQYF. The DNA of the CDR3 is TGTGCCAGCAGCAACAGGTTGTACGAGCAGTACTTC.